Each of the 22 T cell receptor beta chains below was sequenced from the same sample in a study of T cell changes during pregnancy in multiple sclerosis. Data came from immunoSEQ multiplex PCR; TCRdb stores just in-frame clones and leaves some out. Found here are over 50,000 clones, approximately 87% of them singletons; the top ten hold roughly 5.2%. Input material: peripheral blood from another person, used as feeder cells. The receptors originated from a human donor whose cells served as feeder cells for cultures in a pregnancy study.

The V and J genes are TRBV5-1 and TRBJ2-5; D is uncertain. Looked up from germline, CDR1 is SGHRS and CDR2 is YFSETQ. This CDR3 is 14 amino acids long. The V and J ends lost 0 bases and 1 base respectively, with 7 bases between them. CDR3 sequence (DNA): TGCGCCAGCAGCTTGGTTCCCCTCCAAGAGACCCAGTACTTC. Amino acids: CASSLVPLQETQYF. Supplemented by reference TRBV5-1 and TRBJ2-5, the full variable domain reads KAGVTQTPRYLIKTRGQQVTLSCSPISGHRSVSWYQQTPGQGLQFLFEYFSETQRNKGNFPGRFSGRQFSNSRSEMNVSTLELGDSALYLCASSLVPLQETQYFGPGTRLLVL.

In its sample, this clone was seen a few times. V usage is TRBV7-9 and J usage is TRBJ1-5, with D perhaps matching TRBD1 (6 bases). Germline assignment: CDR1 SEHNR and CDR2 FQNEAQ (reference sequence). Trimming left V 3 bases short and J 7 bases short, with 16 bases between. This CDR3 region has 15 residues. The CDR3 loop reads CASSFWAGDEQPQHF. The CDR3 DNA reads as TGTGCCAGCAGCTTCTGGGCAGGGGATGAACAGCCCCAGCATTTT.

The chain couples TRBV5-1 to TRBJ2-1; D is unresolved. This CDR3 has 13 amino acids. The V end was cut by 0 bases, the J end by 6 bases, with 7 bases between. Germline V gene lookup returns CDR1 SGHRS and CDR2 YFSETQ. CDR3 in amino acids: CASSLAMGNEQFF. The CDR3 DNA reads as TGCGCCAGCAGCTTGGCCATGGGCAATGAGCAGTTCTTC.

The chain recombines TRBV9 with TRBJ1-3; D is perhaps TRBD1 (5 bases). Germline CDR1 and CDR2: SGDLS and YYNGEE. V was clipped by 5 bases and J by 4 bases, with 16 bases between them. The CDR3 loop spans 15 amino acids. CDR3 amino acids: CASSGGVRTGNTIYF. The CDR3 coding sequence is TGTGCCAGCAGTGGGGGGGTACGAACGGGAAACACCATATATTTT.

The J gene is TRBJ2-7, the V gene TRBV18; no definite D call. Looked up from germline, CDR1 is KGHSH and CDR2 is LQKENI. The CDR3 has 15 residues. The V end lost 1 base, the J end lost 0 bases, and 10 bases lay between the germline ends. The CDR3 coding sequence is TGTGCCAGCTCACCACAGGTGAAAGGCTCCTACGAGCAGTACTTC. Residues: CASSPQVKGSYEQYF.

The chain employs TRBV4-2 and TRBJ2-3; maybe TRBD1 (5 bases). The CDR3 is made up of 15 amino acids. Germline CDR1 is LGHNA and CDR2 is YNFKEQ. V was shortened by 1 base and J by 6 bases, with 14 bases between the two germline ends. The CDR3 DNA reads as TGTGCCAGCAGCCAAGTACAGGTCCCGAGTGATACGCAGTATTTT. Protein: CASSQVQVPSDTQYF.

J is TRBJ1-5 and V is TRBV7-3, with unresolved D. Germline V gene lookup returns CDR1 SGHTA and CDR2 FQGTGA. V was shortened by 2 bases and J by 6 bases, with 8 bases between the two germline ends. The CDR3 covers 13 residues. The DNA of the CDR3 is TGTGCCAGCAGCTTAGGACGAGGTCAGCCCCAGCATTTT. It translates to CASSLGRGQPQHF.

In its sample, this clone was seen once. The chain joins TRBV11-3 to TRBJ2-5, with 10 bases aligning to TRBD1. Trimming cost V 5 bases and J 0 bases; bases outside gene matches: 6. This CDR3 is 16 amino acids long. Germline loops: CDR1 SGHNT, CDR2 YENEEA. DNA of the CDR3: TGTGCCAGCAGCCCGAGGACAGGGGGTCACCAAGAGACCCAGTACTTC. The encoded protein is CASSPRTGGHQETQYF. Complete variable domain (other parts from reference TRBV11-3 and TRBJ2-5): EAGVVQSPRYKIIEKKQPVAFWCNPISGHNTLYWYLQNLGQGPELLIRYENEEAVDDSQLPKDRFSAERLKGVDSTLKIQPAELGDSAVYLCASSPRTGGHQETQYFGPGTRLLVL.

This clone came up once. At the DNA level, this CDR3 is encoded by other sequences in the same sample as well. V and J are TRBV7-2 and TRBJ2-7, with D perhaps matching TRBD2 (5 bases). Germline assignment: CDR1 SGHTA and CDR2 FQGNSA. V lost 1 base and J lost 2, with 6 bases in between. The CDR3 has 13 amino acids. The CDR3 DNA reads TGTGCCAGCAGCTTAGGAGGGACCTACGAGCAGTACTTC. Protein product: CASSLGGTYEQYF.

This chain connects TRBV28 to TRBJ1-2; a weak D match, TRBD1 (6 bases). The CDR3 extends over 14 amino acids. V lost 3 bases and J lost 8, with 16 bases in between. CDR1 and CDR2 (germline): MDHEN, SYDVKM. This CDR3 is CASSFMGGREGYTF. The CDR3 coding sequence is TGTGCCAGCAGTTTCATGGGGGGGCGTGAGGGCTACACCTTC.

The chain recombines TRBV6-5 with TRBJ2-1; 14 bases map to TRBD2. V shed 7 bases and J 9 bases; nucleotides not matched to a gene: 8. CDR1 is MNHEY, CDR2 SVGAGI, per germline. The CDR3 totals 15 residues. The CDR3, as DNA: TGTGCCAGCAACCCCGGGACTAGCGGGAGCACTGAGCAGTTCTTC. Amino acid sequence: CASNPGTSGSTEQFF.

The CDR3 here is CASSQDRLAPLNEQFF. Written as DNA, the CDR3 is TGTGCCAGCAGCCAAGATAGACTAGCGCCTCTCAATGAGCAGTTCTTC. The chain links TRBV4-2 to TRBJ2-1, with 8 bases that match TRBD2. Germline lookup yields CDR1 LGHNA and CDR2 YNFKEQ. This CDR3 region has 16 residues. Losses at the gene ends were 0 bases for V and 6 bases for J; bases not matched to a gene: 7.

This clone was found a few times. The chain employs TRBV6-5 and TRBJ1-1, with a tentative D call TRBD1 (6 bases). This CDR3 has 12 amino acids. Deletions cut 3 bases from V and 10 bases from J, with 12 bases between. Germline V lookup: CDR1 MNHEY, CDR2 SVGAGI. The CDR3 loop reads CASSYGGQGAFF. The CDR3 coding sequence is TGTGCCAGCAGTTATGGGGGGCAAGGAGCTTTCTTT.

The CDR3 spells CASSLAGTGSNQPQHF. Written as DNA, the CDR3 is TGTGCCAGCAGCTTAGCGGGGACGGGTAGCAATCAGCCCCAGCATTTT. The chain combines TRBV7-9 with TRBJ1-5, with D possibly matching TRBD1 (5 bases). In germline, CDR1 is SEHNR, CDR2 FQNEAQ (reference sequence). The CDR3 extends over 16 amino acids. The V end was cut by 0 bases, the J end by 0 bases, with 9 bases between. The full variable domain, completed using reference TRBV7-9 and TRBJ1-5, is DTGVSQNPRHKITKRGQNVTFRCDPISEHNRLYWYRQTLGQGPEFLTYFQNEAQLEKSRLLSDRFSAERPKGSFSTLEIQRTEQGDSAMYLCASSLAGTGSNQPQHFGDGTRLSIL.

This clone was picked up one time. This rearrangement joins TRBV19 to TRBJ2-7; unclear D gene. This CDR3 has 15 residues. The V gene lost 2 bases and the J gene lost 0 bases, with 11 bases spanning the gap. Per germline, CDR1 LNHDA and CDR2 SQIVND (reference sequence). The CDR3 is CASSISAADSYEQYF. CDR3 in DNA: TGTGCCAGTAGTATAAGTGCGGCAGACTCCTACGAGCAGTACTTC.

The V and J genes are TRBV6-1 and TRBJ1-2; D possibly corresponds to TRBD1 (5 bases). V was shortened by 3 bases and J by 5 bases, with 16 bases between the two germline ends. The CDR3 contains 15 residues. Germline CDR1 is MNHNS and CDR2 is SASEGT. For the CDR3, the DNA is TGTGCCAGCAGTGATCAACCCGGGGCCTGGTATGGCTACACCTTC. This sequence encodes CASSDQPGAWYGYTF.

The chain is built from TRBV7-8 and TRBJ2-5; 14 bases line up with TRBD2. Germline CDR1 and CDR2: SGHVS and FQNEAQ. V lost 5 bases, J lost 5 bases, and 13 bases stayed unmatched. The length of the CDR3 is 18 residues. This chain's CDR3 is CASSLGTSGSVGRETQYF. CDR3 bases: TGTGCCAGCAGCCTAGGGACTAGCGGGAGTGTAGGGCGGGAGACCCAGTACTTC.

CDR3 sequence: CASSTGQGGNEQFF. CDR3 nucleotides: TGCGCCAGCAGCACGGGACAGGGAGGGAATGAGCAGTTCTTC. This sequence joins TRBV5-1 and TRBJ2-1, with 9 bases aligning to TRBD1. This CDR3 contains 14 residues. Germline trimming cut 4 bases from V and 7 bases from J; bases unmatched to any gene: 6. In germline, CDR1 is SGHRS, CDR2 YFSETQ.

In DNA, the CDR3 is TGTGCCAGCAGGGGGTCTTCCACCTCTGAAGCTTTCTTT. It encodes CASRGSSTSEAFF. The chain recombines TRBV27 with TRBJ1-1, with D uncertain. Per germline, CDR1 MNHEY and CDR2 SMNVEV (reference sequence). CDR3 length: 13 amino acids. V lost 6 bases, J lost 6 bases, and 14 bases lay in between.

The chain recombines TRBV6-1 with TRBJ1-4; 7 nucleotides line up with TRBD1. The CDR3 runs 14 residues. The junction had 3 bases not matched to a gene; V was cut back by 1 base and J by 7 bases. Germline CDR1 MNHNS, CDR2 SASEGT. CDR3 DNA: TGTGCCAGCAGTGAAGGACAGGGTTTTGAAAAACTGTTTTTT. It codes for CASSEGQGFEKLFF.

The chain employs TRBV4-3 and TRBJ1-2; TRBD1 might be the D (5 bases). The germline gives CDR1 LGHNA, CDR2 YSLEER. Trimming left V 3 bases short and J 2 bases short, with 13 bases between. The length of the CDR3 is 15 residues. CDR3 DNA sequence: TGCGCCAGCAGCCAGGGACGCTCTGGGAACTATGGCTACACCTTC. Residues: CASSQGRSGNYGYTF.

The V call is TRBV7-2, the J call TRBJ1-2, with D possibly TRBD1 on 5 matching bases. Germline CDR1 is SGHTA and CDR2 is FQGNSA. This CDR3 has 15 residues. With 1 base removed from V and 2 bases from J, the gap between germline ends came to 11 bases. CDR3 in amino acids: CASSLERGRNYGYTF. In nucleotides, the CDR3 is TGTGCCAGCAGCTTAGAGCGGGGACGGAACTATGGCTACACCTTC. Full variable domain (remainder filled in from reference TRBV7-2 and TRBJ1-2): GAGVSQSPSNKVTEKGKDVELRCDPISGHTALYWYRQSLGQGLEFLIYFQGNSAPDKSGLPSDRFSAERTGGSVSTLTIQRTQQEDSAVYLCASSLERGRNYGYTFGSGTRLTVV.